These T cell receptor beta chains were read from a single sample in a study of blood T cell repertoires in COVID-19. TCRdb's table, derived via immunoSEQ multiplex PCR, lists solely in-frame clones and lacks some. This table has about 300,000 clones, 70% to 90% appearing once. The sample taken for sequencing was peripheral blood. The source is a woman aged 25 to 45 who had recovered from COVID-19. Each CDR3 is given with its conserved first and last residue. D genes are given only for firm matches. Not every row has a clone size; where given, it reads once, few, many or a size class.

CDR3nt | CDR3aa | v_gene | abundance | d_gene | len | j_gene
TGTGCCAGCAGCGAACACGGACAGTTGGAGGAGACCCAGTACTTC | CASSEHGQLEETQYF | TRBV9 | many | . | 15 | TRBJ2-5
TGTGCCAGCAGCCAAGATTGGGGGGGGGCGGACAATGAGCAGTTCTTC | CASSQDWGGADNEQFF | TRBV3-1/TRBV3-2 | . | . | 16 | TRBJ2-1
TGTGCCAGCAGTTTTCGACGGAGAGGCTACACCTTC | CASSFRRRGYTF | TRBV28 | . | . | 12 | TRBJ1-2
TGTGCCAGCAGGACTACAGCCAACTATGGCTACACCTTC | CASRTTANYGYTF | TRBV6-5 | . | . | 13 | TRBJ1-2
TGTGCCAGCAGTTTAGCGGGCGAAAGTCAGCCCCAGCATTTT | CASSLAGESQPQHF | TRBV28 | . | . | 14 | TRBJ1-5
TGCGCCAGCAGCCAAGACGACAGAGCTAACTATGGCTACACCTTC | CASSQDDRANYGYTF | TRBV4-3 | . | . | 15 | TRBJ1-2
TGTGCCAGCACCCAGGAGGGGATCTACGAGCAGTACTTC | CASTQEGIYEQYF | TRBV3-1/TRBV3-2 | . | . | 13 | TRBJ2-7
TGTGCCAGTAGTATACCCAGGGGGCTCGGCTATGGCTACACCTTC | CASSIPRGLGYGYTF | TRBV19 | . | TRBD1 | 15 | TRBJ1-2
TGTGCCAGCAGCCGGACAGGGAACTATGGCTACACCTTC | CASSRTGNYGYTF | TRBV7-9 | . | TRBD1 | 13 | TRBJ1-2
TGTGCCAGCAGTGGGCTAGCGGGGAGGCACGAGCAGTACTTC | CASSGLAGRHEQYF | TRBV2 | . | TRBD2 | 14 | TRBJ2-7
TGTGCCAGCCGCCAACGGGAGGGTTCCTACGAGCAGTACTTC | CASRQREGSYEQYF | TRBV6-5 | . | TRBD2 | 14 | TRBJ2-7
TGTGCCAGCAGCCCTAGTCCTAGAGGCGAAGAGACCCAGTACTTC | CASSPSPRGEETQYF | TRBV13 | . | . | 15 | TRBJ2-5
TGTGCCAGCAGCCAAGGGACAGGGGTTGGCTATGGCTACACCTTC | CASSQGTGVGYGYTF | TRBV7-9 | once | TRBD1 | 15 | TRBJ1-2
TGTGCCAGCTCACCTTTGGCGGATTTCTCGGGGTCCTCCTTC | CASSPLADFSGSSF | TRBV18 | . | . | 14 | TRBJ1-2
TGCAGCGCGCGACAGGGGGCGGGAGACACTGAAGCTTTCTTT | CSARQGAGDTEAFF | TRBV29-1 | . | TRBD1 | 14 | TRBJ1-1
TGTGCCAGCTCACCGATTCAGGGGAGTGAAGCTTTCTTT | CASSPIQGSEAFF | TRBV18 | . | . | 13 | TRBJ1-1
TGTGCCAGCAGCAAATTGGAGGGGGGGCCCGGCGGGGAGCTGTTTTTT | CASSKLEGGPGGELFF | TRBV21-1 | few | . | 16 | TRBJ2-2
TGTGCCAGCAGCCAGGGGCTCGGACTTCCCGGGGGTAATGAGCAGTTCTTC | CASSQGLGLPGGNEQFF | TRBV14 | few | . | 17 | TRBJ2-1
TGCGCCAGCAGCCAAGATGGCGCGGGCACTAGCAATCAGCCCCAGCATTTT | CASSQDGAGTSNQPQHF | TRBV4-1 | . | . | 17 | TRBJ1-5
TGTGCCAGCAGTGAATTGGGTCGGGATGAAAAACTGTTTTTT | CASSELGRDEKLFF | TRBV25-1 | once | . | 14 | TRBJ1-4
TGTGCCAGCAGCTTGAGCGGGGGGGCCCTTAGTGAGCAGTTCTTC | CASSLSGGALSEQFF | TRBV7-2 | . | TRBD2 | 15 | TRBJ2-1
TGTGCCAGCAGCCCAGGGGGCTTTTCATCCGAGCAGTACTTC | CASSPGGFSSEQYF | TRBV7-8 | . | TRBD1 | 14 | TRBJ2-7
TGTGCCAGCAGCCCAAGACAGGGGGATCCCTACAATGAGCAGTTCTTC | CASSPRQGDPYNEQFF | TRBV9 | . | TRBD1 | 16 | TRBJ2-1
TGTGCCAGCAGCGTCGGGACAGGGGGTTATGGCTACACCTTC | CASSVGTGGYGYTF | TRBV7-9 | . | TRBD1 | 14 | TRBJ1-2
TGTGCCACCAGTGACCGAACGACAGGAGGAGAGACCCAGTACTTC | CATSDRTTGGETQYF | TRBV24-1 | . | . | 15 | TRBJ2-5
TGTGCCAGCAGGACAGATACCAACACTGAAGCTTTCTTT | CASRTDTNTEAFF | TRBV2 | . | . | 13 | TRBJ1-1
TGTGCCAGCAGCTTATCCGCGGGACTGCAAAGAGAGACCCAGTACTTC | CASSLSAGLQRETQYF | TRBV7-2 | . | . | 16 | TRBJ2-5
TGCAGCGTTGAAGGGACAGTGAACACTGAAGCTTTCTTT | CSVEGTVNTEAFF | TRBV29-1 | . | . | 13 | TRBJ1-1
TGTGCCAGCAGCCGACAGGGGACCTACAATGAGCAGTTCTTC | CASSRQGTYNEQFF | TRBV9 | . | TRBD1 | 14 | TRBJ2-1
TGTGCCATCAGTCATTCTACACGGGCTGGAAACACCATATATTTT | CAISHSTRAGNTIYF | TRBV10-3 | many | . | 15 | TRBJ1-3
TGCGCCAGCAGCCAAGAGGCCAGCGGGGGGATTACCGGGGAGCTGTTTTTT | CASSQEASGGITGELFF | TRBV4-3 | . | TRBD2 | 17 | TRBJ2-2
TGCGCCAGCAGCCAAGCCGGGACAGGGAACTACAATGAGCAGTTCTTC | CASSQAGTGNYNEQFF | TRBV4-3 | . | TRBD1 | 16 | TRBJ2-1
TGTGCCAGCAGCCTGACAGGGGACACTGAAGCTTTCTTT | CASSLTGDTEAFF | TRBV12-3/TRBV12-4 | . | TRBD1 | 13 | TRBJ1-1
TGTGCCACCAGTGACCCCTCGAGTAGCGGGGGGAATGAGCAGTTCTTC | CATSDPSSSGGNEQFF | TRBV24-1 | . | TRBD2 | 16 | TRBJ2-1
TGTGCCAGCAGCCAAGAACAGGGAGGGCAAGCCACCGGGGAGCTGTTTTTT | CASSQEQGGQATGELFF | TRBV3-1/TRBV3-2 | . | . | 17 | TRBJ2-2
TGTGCCAGCAGTTTACAAGGGGCTGTCACTGAAGCTTTCTTT | CASSLQGAVTEAFF | TRBV28 | few | . | 14 | TRBJ1-1
TGTGCCAGCAGGTCCGGGACTAGCGGGGGCCACATCACAGATACGCAGTATTTT | CASRSGTSGGHITDTQYF | TRBV7-7 | . | TRBD2 | 18 | TRBJ2-3
TGTGCCAGCAGCCAAACACTAAGCTCCTACGAGCAGTACTTC | CASSQTLSSYEQYF | TRBV4-2 | many | . | 14 | TRBJ2-7
TGTGCCAGCAGTTATTCTAGAATAGTCCAGAGTAGAGGCTACACCTTC | CASSYSRIVQSRGYTF | TRBV6-5 | . | . | 16 | TRBJ1-2
TGTGCCTGGAGTGCGACAGCTGGAAACACCATATATTTT | CAWSATAGNTIYF | TRBV30 | . | . | 13 | TRBJ1-3
TGTGCCAGCAGTCCCCAACAGGGACCGCACACTGAAGCTTTCTTT | CASSPQQGPHTEAFF | TRBV6-6 | . | . | 15 | TRBJ1-1
TGTGCCAGCAGCTTAGACAGGGGGTTCAGTTCACCCCTCCACTTT | CASSLDRGFSSPLHF | TRBV7-9 | . | TRBD1 | 15 | TRBJ1-6
TGTGCCAGCAGTTATAGCAGGGCGGGAGATGAAAAACTGTTTTTT | CASSYSRAGDEKLFF | TRBV7-7 | . | . | 15 | TRBJ1-4
TGTGCCAGCAGCTTAATGCCAGGAATGGATGAGCAGTTCTTC | CASSLMPGMDEQFF | TRBV7-3 | . | . | 14 | TRBJ2-1
TGTGCCAGCAGCCAAGATCAAGGACAGGGCCACAATGAGCAGTTCTTC | CASSQDQGQGHNEQFF | TRBV4-2 | . | TRBD1 | 16 | TRBJ2-1
TGTGCCAGCAGCCAACGGACTAGCGGGGGAAGCTCCTACAATGAGCAGTTCTTC | CASSQRTSGGSSYNEQFF | TRBV7-6 | . | TRBD2 | 18 | TRBJ2-1
TGCGCCAGCAGCCAAGATCCATCCAACTCCTACGAGCAGTACTTC | CASSQDPSNSYEQYF | TRBV4-1 | . | . | 15 | TRBJ2-7
TGCGCCAGCAGCTTGGGGCTAGCGGGGCAAGAGACCCAGTACTTC | CASSLGLAGQETQYF | TRBV5-1 | few | TRBD2 | 15 | TRBJ2-5
TGTGCCAGCAGCTTGTCAGAGTCTAGCGGGGGCGCCCAGTACTTC | CASSLSESSGGAQYF | TRBV5-8 | . | TRBD2 | 15 | TRBJ2-5
TGTGCCAGCAGCCAATCGGACAGATCTCTGTTTTTT | CASSQSDRSLFF | TRBV14 | . | . | 12 | TRBJ1-4
TGCAGTGCCGGGACAGGGAACGAGCAGTACTTC | CSAGTGNEQYF | TRBV20-1 | . | TRBD1 | 11 | TRBJ2-7
TGTGCCAGCAGCCCCCGTGCAGGCTCCTACGAGCAGTACTTC | CASSPRAGSYEQYF | TRBV27 | . | . | 14 | TRBJ2-7
TGTGCCAGCTCCCAGGCCGGGCAGGGTAATTCACCCCTCCACTTT | CASSQAGQGNSPLHF | TRBV18 | . | . | 15 | TRBJ1-6
TGTGCCAGCAAGGACAGGCGGGACCGAATTAGCACAGATACGCAGTATTTT | CASKDRRDRISTDTQYF | TRBV2 | once | . | 17 | TRBJ2-3